This T cell receptor (beta chain) was sequenced in a study of blood T cell repertoires in COVID-19. TCRdb's copy holds only in-frame clones and misses some; the assay was immunoSEQ multiplex PCR. The sample records about 160,000 clones, approximately 91% being singletons. Germline CDR1 and CDR2: ENHRY and SYGVKD. This CDR3 is 16 amino acids long. J gave up 1 base and V 7 bases, and 4 bases lay outside the gene matches. Sequencing was carried out using peripheral blood. V usage is TRBV10-3 and J usage is TRBJ2-1; 13 nucleotides match TRBD2. This sequence was found in a man aged 45-60 years with acute or convalescent COVID-19. CDR3 residues: CAITVTSGGSYNEQFF. In DNA form, the CDR3 reads TGTGCCATCACCGTGACTAGCGGGGGGTCCTACAATGAGCAGTTCTTC.